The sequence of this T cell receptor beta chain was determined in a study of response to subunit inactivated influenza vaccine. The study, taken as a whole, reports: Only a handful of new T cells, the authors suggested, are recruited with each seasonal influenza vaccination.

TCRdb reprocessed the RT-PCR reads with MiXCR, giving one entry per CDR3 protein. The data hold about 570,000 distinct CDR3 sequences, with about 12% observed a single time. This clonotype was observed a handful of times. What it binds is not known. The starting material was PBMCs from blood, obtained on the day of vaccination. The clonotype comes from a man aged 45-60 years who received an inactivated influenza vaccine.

The CDR3: CASSYRTPLGAYNEQFF. Written as DNA, the CDR3 is TGTGCCAGCAGTTACCGAACTCCCCTCGGTGCCTACAATGAGCAGTTCTTC. The V call is TRBV6-5, the J call TRBJ2-1; D unresolved. Trimming left V 2 bases short and J 2 bases short, with 16 bases between. The CDR3 covers 17 residues. The germline gives CDR1 MNHEY, CDR2 SVGAGI.